Listed here are 8 T cell receptor beta chains from one sample, sequenced in a study of blood T cell repertoires in COVID-19. Produced via immunoSEQ multiplex PCR; TCRdb's table is partial and in-frame only. Of about 140,000 clones listed, about three quarters are singletons. The sequenced sample was PBMCs or T cells enriched from blood (not recorded which). The receptor source for this set is a woman in her forties or fifties who had recovered from COVID-19.

The V and J genes are TRBV5-1 and TRBJ1-1; D perhaps matches TRBD1 (6 bases). V was clipped by 4 bases and J by 0 bases, with 13 bases between them. The germline gives CDR1 SGHRS, CDR2 YFSETQ. The CDR3 length is 15 residues. The CDR3 coding sequence is TGCGCCAGCAGCGTTACAGGGTTCGTGAACACTGAAGCTTTCTTT. Amino acid sequence: CASSVTGFVNTEAFF.

The gene calls are TRBV24-1 and TRBJ1-1; 7 bases match TRBD1. The trim removed 7 bases at V and 1 base at J, leaving 2 bases unmatched. This CDR3 spans 13 amino acids. CDR1 KGHDR and CDR2 SFDVKD come from the germline V gene. CDR3 sequence reads: CATRGQENTEAFF. The DNA for the CDR3 is TGTGCCACCAGAGGACAGGAGAACACTGAAGCTTTCTTT.

The genes are TRBV2 and TRBJ1-2, with D perhaps matching TRBD1 (5 bases). The CDR3 has 16 amino acids. Germline CDR1 is SNHLY and CDR2 is FYNNEI. The germline V and J ends were trimmed by 0 bases and 7 bases, with 18 bases remaining between them. This CDR3 is CASSEAGRADLSGYTF. For the CDR3, the DNA is TGTGCCAGCAGTGAAGCGGGCAGGGCCGATTTAAGTGGCTACACCTTC.

The gene calls are TRBV28 and TRBJ1-4; weak D call: TRBD1 (5 bases). From germline, CDR1 is MDHEN and CDR2 SYDVKM. This CDR3 region has 14 residues. The CDR3 nucleotides are TGTGGAACAGGAGACCCCGGCACTAATGAAAAACTGTTTTTT. It encodes CGTGDPGTNEKLFF. Supplemented by reference TRBV28 and TRBJ1-4, the full variable domain reads DVKVTQSSRYLVKRTGEKVFLECVQDMDHENMFWYRQDPGLGLRLIYFSYDVKMKEKGDIPEGYSVSREKKERFSLILESASTNQTSMYLCGTGDPGTNEKLFFGSGTQLSVL.

CDR3 bases: TGTGCCAGCAGCTCACTTTTTCAGGGGGCAGGAGATACGCAGTATTTT. Translating it yields CASSSLFQGAGDTQYF. The V call is TRBV7-9, the J call TRBJ2-3, with 8 bases matching TRBD1. The V segment lost 4 bases and the J segment 5 bases; nucleotides outside the gene matches: 11. Germline V lookup: CDR1 SEHNR, CDR2 FQNEAQ (reference sequence). The CDR3 spans 16 residues.

The CDR3 nucleotides are TGTGCTAGTGGTTTCGGACAGTCCACAGATACGCAGTATTTT. Residues: CASGFGQSTDTQYF. The chain links TRBV12-5 to TRBJ2-3, with D possibly being TRBD1 (6 bases). Trimming cost V 3 bases and J 2 bases, with 9 bases left between them. This CDR3 contains 14 residues. Germline CDR1 LGHNT, CDR2 FRNRAP.

This chain links TRBV5-1 with TRBJ1-6; TRBD1 matches 8 bases. Germline CDR1 and CDR2: SGHRS and YFSETQ. J lost 8 bases, V lost 1 base, and 14 bases had no gene match. The CDR3 extends over 18 amino acids. The CDR3 is CASSLKVLAGGAYSPLHF. The CDR3 DNA sequence: TGCGCCAGCAGCTTGAAGGTTTTGGCAGGGGGCGCGTATTCACCCCTCCACTTT.

The rearrangement joins TRBV9 to TRBJ2-7; weak D call: TRBD1 (5 bases). CDR3 length: 14 amino acids. The V end was cut by 4 bases, the J end by 5 bases, with 16 bases between. Germline lookup yields CDR1 SGDLS and CDR2 YYNGEE. The CDR3 region has the DNA TGTGCCAGCAGCCCTCGGACACAGAGCAACGAGCAGTACTTC. Its translation: CASSPRTQSNEQYF.